The source of this TCR beta chain is a study of cytomegalovirus exposure and HLA in healthy donors (TCRdb year 2017). A note on the overall study: An earlier analysis of some 620 of the donors reported about 260 Gb of sequence data and around 100 million unique TCR beta sequences obtained from approximately 180 million T cells. The study profiled the T cell repertoires of hundreds of subjects by immunosequencing and related them to cytomegalovirus serostatus. All discovery cohort repertoires had been generated using a single sequencing platform. In the later analysis, no new phenotypic data were used to find candidate immune exposures; instead, reliance was placed on TCR beta sequences and their occurrence across donors. Donor age, sex, ethnicity and CMV serostatus were compiled alongside the repertoire data. The study aimed to test whether signatures of past pathogen exposure could be identified by cataloging public T cell receptors. Across about 380 genotyped donors of the cohort, an average of about 240,000 unique TCR beta nucleotide sequences per donor were sequenced, and roughly a sixth of those sequences were non-productive. To predict cytomegalovirus infection status, the study combined high-throughput TCR immunosequencing, statistical association of individual TCRs with disease status, and machine learning. The number of typed donors differed by locus: about 620-630 for A, B, C, DRB1 and DQB1; some 540 for DQA1; around 610 for DPA1; and about 450 for DPB1. Class I and class II HLA loci were covered by the typing at four-digit resolution. In an earlier analysis of roughly 600 of the donors, high-throughput TCR beta sequencing was used to judge whether each TCR beta V gene segment behaved as functional or pseudogenic. The genetic ancestry cluster associated with self-reported Caucasian donors included 80% to 90% of the 398 genotyped donors. An early release covering around 630 HLA-typed donors comprised about 320 gigabases of sequencing data and around 85 million unique TCR sequences. In a later genetic analysis, genome-wide SNP genotypes for about 55% of the roughly 700 donors were used, and that subset was treated as a discovery cohort. To study patterns of TCR occurrence, a later analysis re-analyzed previously published TCR beta repertoires from 600 to 750 donors and added high-resolution HLA genotyping. A handful of DR-DQ haplotypes were handled as single units for association and clustering because linkage in the cohort was strong. Besides the first cohort of approximately 710 subjects, a separate validation cohort made up of 120 different subjects was used. General study outcomes and caveats: Some IMGT-functional V segments, including TRBV6-2 and TRBV6-3, could not be distinguished by the 87-base-pair reads and were therefore excluded. Roughly uniform sequencing depth across donors was assumed in presence/absence analyses, although this assumption may not hold. Most TCR sequences were seen in very few donors, while some public TCRs were found in many individuals. According to the authors, the approach could potentially be generalized to other disease states and immunological phenotypes. In a later analysis, some 18,000 TCR beta sequences were associated with specific HLA alleles at a false discovery rate of 0.05. A later analysis found that TCR association rates varied across HLA loci, with DRB1 alleles showing the most associated TCRs and HLA-C alleles the fewest. According to a later genetic analysis, donors in an Asian-associated ancestry cluster had fewer N-insertions in productive TCRs than the approximately 610-donor mean. A later analysis found that HLA-associated TCR beta chains were more clonally expanded and had lower generation probabilities than equally common non-associated chains. The study gave a list of about 150 TCR beta chains associated with cytomegalovirus. An earlier analysis of 450 to 750 of the donors showed that most TCR beta V segments appeared in productive rearrangements either about 90% or about 30% of the time, which broadly matched IMGT annotations. HLA typing was unavailable for some donors at each locus, so association tests used only the typed subset. The only immune exposure information available for the cohort was CMV serostatus. Because counts were too low, approximately 15 rarely observed V segments, including chromosome 9 orphons, were excluded from the earlier analysis of 587 of the donors. The sequencing pipeline was judged likely to have produced a cluster of highly shared sequence variants as a technical artifact. In vitro tests confirmed that a few of the cytomegalovirus-associated TCR beta chains recognize cytomegalovirus antigens. Linkage disequilibrium might explain the correlated functional status among segregating V segments, but an unknown experimental factor could not be ruled out. In a later genetic analysis, a missense DCLRE1C variant was associated with V-gene and J-gene trimming of TCR beta chains, and the association was replicated in an independent cohort. A later analysis found that most CMV-associated TCR beta chains appeared HLA-restricted, with HLA associations seemingly driven largely by CMV exposure. Only TCR beta chains were sequenced in this cohort, and the absence of alpha or paired-chain data limited detectable features. Strong co-occurrence of HLA alleles, especially DR and DQ, made assigning TCR associations to individual alleles difficult. A further reported finding was that TCR beta sequences accurately predicted the HLA-A and HLA-B alleles for most subjects in the first cohort. In both the original and validation cohorts, the classifier was reported to diagnose cytomegalovirus status with high specificity and sensitivity. Several of the top co-occurrence clusters appeared to be linked to parvovirus B19, influenza, CMV and Epstein-Barr virus, according to a later analysis.

The CDR3 contains 13 residues, cysteine and phenylalanine counted. Kept here is only the CDR3 DNA, which spans 39 bases and is read in frame from base 1. Sequences KGHSH (CDR1) and LQKENI (CDR2) are obtained from the germline V gene. A distance of 7 bases separates the germline ends of V and J, which lose 3 bases and 2 bases respectively. The receptor library was made with the immunoSEQ multiplex PCR assay. For the multiplex PCR, a mixture combining 60 forward primers for TCR Vbeta segments and 13 reverse primers for TCR Jbeta segments was used. Amplification of the CDR3 region of rearranged TCR beta genes was performed with a multiplex PCR assay on genomic DNA. The Illumina HiSeq System was used to sequence the amplified TCR beta libraries as 87-base-pair reads. Per the original workflow: A later analysis counted 75 million to 100 million unique TCR beta chains across the roughly 700 repertoires, and 9.5 million to 11 million of these chains were shared by at least two donors. Raw reads were error-corrected and collapsed into unique sequences by a nearest-neighbor algorithm in which closely related sequences were merged to remove PCR and sequencing errors. V, D and J gene segments were assigned by aligning CDR3 sequences to IMGT reference sequences. For a sequence to be retained, a match of at least six nucleotides to both a V gene segment and a J gene segment was required. Rearrangements were classified as productive when the CDR3 lacked stop codons and remained in frame with V and J, and all other rearrangements were classified as non-productive. Following IMGT convention, CDR3 was defined as the stretch from the second conserved V-encoded cysteine up to the conserved J-encoded phenylalanine. In an earlier analysis of around 570 of the donors, sequences lacking an unambiguous match to a single V gene segment were excluded. In an earlier analysis of approximately 560 of the donors, a V segment was called functional when productive rearrangements were above 56.7%, and segregating when the standard deviation between donors exceeded 5%. A statistical classification framework was developed to diagnose cytomegalovirus status using the catalog of TCR beta chain sequences. In a later analysis, TCR nucleotide sequences were compared against IMGT/GENE-DB human TR gene sequences so that V and J genes could be assigned. In a later analysis, CDR3 sequences and most-parsimonious VDJ recombination scenarios were assigned using the TCRdist pipeline. In a later analysis, each TCR beta chain was defined by its CDR3 amino acid sequence together with its V-gene family, and reads lacking a unique V-gene family were excluded. A later analysis removed several hundred highly shared, low-generation-probability nucleotide sequences to deal with suspected cross-contamination and a sequencing artifact. A later analysis calculated a clonal expansion index for each public chain from normalized within-repertoire ranks of inferred template counts. A later analysis computed generation probabilities with a VDJ recombination model fitted to out-of-frame rearrangements, and checked the results against IGoR. In a later analysis, hypergeometric tests were used to score TCR-TCR, TCR-HLA and TCR-CMV co-occurrence, with a repertoire-size bias correction applied to TCR pairs. False discovery rates were estimated in a later analysis by permuting HLA or CMV assignments 20 times. In a later analysis, co-occurring TCRs were grouped using DBSCAN, with TCRdist sequence similarity added in when clustering inside HLA-allele-positive subsets. For co-occurrence clustering, repertoires with fewer than 30,000 or more than 120,000 public chains were excluded, along with 4 to 6 repertoires with anomalous nucleotide sharing. In TCRdb, the immuneACCESS table is reduced to in-frame sequences with V and J assigned. These tables do not hold every clone; where another copy was compared, an unresolved V gene accounts for under half, and the others remain unexplained. The V and J calls and clone size were taken over from that table, and D and trimming were inferred from the DNA. The sample includes fewer than 100,000 clones, with 75% to 80% observed a single time. The ten largest account for approximately 7.7% of the sample.

The cohort comprised some 680 healthy bone marrow donors. Cohort members were all nominally healthy when sampled, although unrecorded immune exposures were likely present. The donor was CMV seronegative and was included in the group of 352 seronegative cohort members. Each donor provided a peripheral blood sample, and peripheral blood mononuclear cells were used for TCR beta sequencing. The Qiagen DNeasy Blood Extraction Kit was used to extract genomic DNA from the blood cell samples. In the case of this clone: The specificity of this receptor is unknown. The sample holds no much larger clone one base away, and base qualities are not on file.

Sample: PBMCs. This receptor chain uses TRBV18 and TRBJ1-2; perhaps TRBD1 is the D gene, with 6 bases matching. The sequence was collected from a female donor in good health and CMV-seronegative. The DNA reads as follows: TGTGCCAGCTCACCGGACAGAAACTATGGCTACACCTTC. Its amino acids are CASSPDRNYGYTF. With the rest looked up from the reference TRBV18 and TRBJ1-2 genes rather than sequenced, the full variable domain is NAGVMQNPRHLVRRRGQEARLRCSPMKGHSHVYWYRQLPEEGLKFMVYLQKENIIDESGMPKERFSAEFPKEGPSILRIQQVVRGDSAAYFCASSPDRNYGYTFGSGTRLTVV.